This TCR beta chain derives from a study of response to subunit inactivated influenza vaccine. At least ten counts were recorded for this clonotype. The antigen is unknown. TCRdb reanalysed the RT-PCR reads using MiXCR and keeps one entry per CDR3 protein. The table lists about half a million distinct CDR3 sequences, 7.5% to 8.5% of them singletons. Study-level points and caveats: With each seasonal influenza vaccination, the authors suggested, few new T cells are recruited.

The CDR3 contains 16 residues. CDR1 and CDR2 (germline): SQVTM, ANQGSEA. Losses at the gene ends were 0 bases for V and 4 bases for J; bases not matched to a gene: 4. The rearrangement uses TRBV29-1 and TRBJ2-2; 11 bases fit TRBD2. This receptor was obtained from a man between 50 and 75 years old who received an inactivated influenza vaccine. The sample in question was PBMCs from blood, obtained about 23 months after vaccination. The CDR3 bases are TGCAGCGTTGAAGATCTACTAGCGGGAGTCACCGGGGAGCTGTTTTTT. Its translation is CSVEDLLAGVTGELFF.